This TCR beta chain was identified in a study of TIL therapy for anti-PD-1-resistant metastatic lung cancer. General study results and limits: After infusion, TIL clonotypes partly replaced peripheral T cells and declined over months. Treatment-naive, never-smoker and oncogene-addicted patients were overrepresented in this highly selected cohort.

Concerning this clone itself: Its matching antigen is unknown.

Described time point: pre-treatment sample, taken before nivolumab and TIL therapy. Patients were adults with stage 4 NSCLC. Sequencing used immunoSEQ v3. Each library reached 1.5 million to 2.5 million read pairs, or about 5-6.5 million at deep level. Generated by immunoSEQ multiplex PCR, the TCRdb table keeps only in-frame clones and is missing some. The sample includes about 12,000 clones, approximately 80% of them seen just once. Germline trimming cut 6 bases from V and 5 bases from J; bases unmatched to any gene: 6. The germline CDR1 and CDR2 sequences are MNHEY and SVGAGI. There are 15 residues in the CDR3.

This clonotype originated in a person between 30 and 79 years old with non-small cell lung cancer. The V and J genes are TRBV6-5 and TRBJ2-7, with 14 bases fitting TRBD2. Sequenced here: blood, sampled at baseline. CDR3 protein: CASSPGTSGSHEQYF. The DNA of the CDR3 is TGTGCCAGCAGCCCAGGGACTAGCGGGAGCCACGAGCAGTACTTC.